This paragraph reports one T cell receptor (beta chain). Its antigen is unknown. These data come from a study of a mutant IDH1 vaccine in newly diagnosed glioma. Study overall: Eight vaccinations went to patients in weeks 1, 3, 5, 7, 11, 15, 19, 23. Vaccines began 4-6 weeks after radiotherapy alone, or with temozolomide cycles. Earlier treatment was radiotherapy, temozolomide, or both, with most getting both.

The time point denotes: week 11, during vaccination. Topical imiquimod was applied with each vaccine dose, which held 300 ug of mutant IDH1 20-mer peptide. The study enrolled donors with new WHO grade 3 or 4 IDH1-mutant, ATRX-lost astrocytomas. TCRdb keeps only in-frame clones here, not all; method: immunoSEQ multiplex PCR. Among tens of thousands of clones listed, around 84% were seen once. The CDR3 totals 15 residues. V gave up 4 bases and J gave up 4 bases, with 16 bases separating them. The germline CDR1 and CDR2 sequences are MNHEY and SMNVEV (reference sequence). The sample in question was PBMCs, obtained from a glioma patient whose treatment included an IDH1 peptide vaccine. The chain links TRBV27 to TRBJ1-1; perhaps TRBD1 as D (6 bases). The receptor comes from a woman aged 45-65 years with glioma. The CDR3 coding sequence is TGTGCCAGCAGTTACAGGGTTGGGGGCGGCACTGAAGCTTTCTTT. Amino acids: CASSYRVGGGTEAFF.